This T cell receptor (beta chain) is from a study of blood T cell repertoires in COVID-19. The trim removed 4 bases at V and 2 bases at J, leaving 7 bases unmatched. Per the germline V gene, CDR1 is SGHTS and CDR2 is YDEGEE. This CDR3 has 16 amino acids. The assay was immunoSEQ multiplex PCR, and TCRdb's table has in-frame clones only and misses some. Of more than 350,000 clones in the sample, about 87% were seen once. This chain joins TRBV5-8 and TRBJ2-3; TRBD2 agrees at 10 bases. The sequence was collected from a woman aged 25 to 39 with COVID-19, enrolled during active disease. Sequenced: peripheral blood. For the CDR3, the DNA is TGTGCCAGCAGCACCGGACTAGCGGAGATCACAGATACGCAGTATTTT. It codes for CASSTGLAEITDTQYF. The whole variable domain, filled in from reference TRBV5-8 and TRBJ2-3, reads EAGVTQSPTHLIKTRGQQATLRCSPISGHTSVYWYQQALGLGLQFLLWYDEGEERNRGNFPPRFSGRQFPNYSSELNVNALELEDSALYLCASSTGLAEITDTQYFGPGTRLTVL.